This T cell receptor (beta chain) emerged from a study of cytomegalovirus exposure and HLA in healthy donors. Across the study: The same platform as the approximately 730 first-cohort repertoires was used for the 95 to 150 validation repertoires, a later analysis reported.

For this clone: The antigen is undetermined.

The study, taken as a whole, reports: According to a subsequent analysis, TCR clusters identified in the first cohort showed a tendency to co-occur across the roughly 120 validation repertoires. In vitro experiments confirmed that three CMV-associated chains were specific for CMV antigens. The authors enumerated over 150 TCR beta chains as linked to cytomegalovirus.

Generated by immunoSEQ multiplex PCR, the TCRdb table keeps only in-frame clones and is missing some. The profile shows about 73,000 clones, roughly 95% of them singletons. The CDR3 contains 15 residues. CDR1 and CDR2 from the germline V gene are LGHNA and YNFKEQ. The V and J ends lost 0 bases and 7 bases, in that order; junction bases with no gene match: 6. The chain joins TRBV4-2 to TRBJ1-5, with 7 bases that match TRBD1. The sequenced sample consisted of PBMCs. The sequence came from a man aged 18 to 35 in good health and CMV-seronegative. CDR3 in DNA: TGTGCCAGCAGCCAAGAGACAGGGATGACGCAGCCCCAGCATTTT. Amino acid sequence: CASSQETGMTQPQHF.